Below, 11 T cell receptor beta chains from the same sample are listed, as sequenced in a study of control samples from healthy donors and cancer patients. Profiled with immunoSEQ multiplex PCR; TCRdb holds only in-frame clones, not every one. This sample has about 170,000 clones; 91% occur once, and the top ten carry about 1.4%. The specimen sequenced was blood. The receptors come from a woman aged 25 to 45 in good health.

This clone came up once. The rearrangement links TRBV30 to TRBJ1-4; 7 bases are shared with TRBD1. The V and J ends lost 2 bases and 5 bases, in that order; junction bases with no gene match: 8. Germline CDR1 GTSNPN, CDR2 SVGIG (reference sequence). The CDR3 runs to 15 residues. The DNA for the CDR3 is TGTGCCTGGAGTCCAAACAGGGGTCGCAATGAAAAACTGTTTTTT. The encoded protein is CAWSPNRGRNEKLFF.

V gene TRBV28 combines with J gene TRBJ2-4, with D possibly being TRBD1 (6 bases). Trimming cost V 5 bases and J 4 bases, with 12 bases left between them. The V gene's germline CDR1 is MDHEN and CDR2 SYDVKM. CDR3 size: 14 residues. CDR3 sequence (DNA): TGTGCCAGCAGTCGGACAGTAGTAAAAAACATTCAGTACTTC. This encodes CASSRTVVKNIQYF.

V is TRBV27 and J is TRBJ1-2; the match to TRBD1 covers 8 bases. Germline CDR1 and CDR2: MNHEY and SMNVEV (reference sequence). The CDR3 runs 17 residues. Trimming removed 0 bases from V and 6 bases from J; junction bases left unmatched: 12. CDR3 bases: TGTGCCAGCAGTTTATCGGAAGACGGGACAGGATTTAATGGCTACACCTTC. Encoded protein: CASSLSEDGTGFNGYTF.

The CDR3 DNA follows: TGTGCCAGCAGCACGGGACAGTACAATGAGCAGTTCTTC. It encodes CASSTGQYNEQFF. The chain couples TRBV11-1 to TRBJ2-1; 7 bases map to TRBD1. This CDR3 comprises 13 residues. The germline V gene encodes CDR1 SGHAT and CDR2 FQDESV (reference sequence). The trim removed 5 bases at V and 4 bases at J, leaving 2 bases unmatched.

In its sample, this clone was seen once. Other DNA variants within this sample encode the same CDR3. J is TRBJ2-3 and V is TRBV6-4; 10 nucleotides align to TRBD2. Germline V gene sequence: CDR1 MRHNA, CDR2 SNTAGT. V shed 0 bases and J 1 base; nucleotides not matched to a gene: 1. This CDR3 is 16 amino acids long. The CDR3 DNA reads TGTGCCAGCAGTGACTCCGGGACTAGCGGCACAGATACGCAGTATTTT. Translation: CASSDSGTSGTDTQYF.

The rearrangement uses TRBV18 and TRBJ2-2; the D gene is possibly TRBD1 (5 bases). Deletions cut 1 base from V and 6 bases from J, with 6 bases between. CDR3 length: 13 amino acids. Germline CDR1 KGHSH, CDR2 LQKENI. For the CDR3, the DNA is TGTGCCAGCTCACCACAGGGGTCCGGGGAGCTGTTTTTT. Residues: CASSPQGSGELFF.

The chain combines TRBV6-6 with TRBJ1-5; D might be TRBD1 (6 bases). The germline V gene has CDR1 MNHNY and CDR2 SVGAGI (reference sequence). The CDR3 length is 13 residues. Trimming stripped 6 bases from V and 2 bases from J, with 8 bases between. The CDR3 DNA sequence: TGTGCCAGCAGCCGACAGGGCAATCAGCCCCAGCATTTT. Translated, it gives CASSRQGNQPQHF.

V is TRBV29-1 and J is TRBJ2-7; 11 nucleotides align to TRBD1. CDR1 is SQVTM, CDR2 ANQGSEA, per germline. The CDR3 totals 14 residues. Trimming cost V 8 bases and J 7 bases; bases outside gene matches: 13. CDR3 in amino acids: CSTYSGQGAEEQYF. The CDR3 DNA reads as TGCAGCACCTACTCCGGACAGGGGGCTGAGGAGCAGTACTTC.

The CDR3 is CASSYSIFTEAFF. CDR3 nucleotide sequence: TGTGCCAGCAGTTACTCGATTTTCACCGAAGCTTTCTTT. The J gene is TRBJ1-1, the V gene TRBV6-5; D is unresolved. CDR1 is MNHEY, CDR2 SVGAGI, per germline. Deletions cut 0 bases from V and 8 bases from J, with 10 bases between. This CDR3 comprises 13 residues.

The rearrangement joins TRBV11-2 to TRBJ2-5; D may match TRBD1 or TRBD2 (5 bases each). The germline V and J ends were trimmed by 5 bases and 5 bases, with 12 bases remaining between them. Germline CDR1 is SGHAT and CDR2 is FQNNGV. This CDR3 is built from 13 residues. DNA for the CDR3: TGTGCCAGCAGCCCGTGGGACGGGGAGACCCAGTACTTC. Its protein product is CASSPWDGETQYF.

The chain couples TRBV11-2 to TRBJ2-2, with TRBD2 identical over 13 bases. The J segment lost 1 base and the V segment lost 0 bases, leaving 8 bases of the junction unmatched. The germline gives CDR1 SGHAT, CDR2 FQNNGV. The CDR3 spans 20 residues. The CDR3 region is CASSLDTRRLAGGNTGELFF. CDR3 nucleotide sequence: TGTGCCAGCAGCTTAGATACCCGACGACTAGCGGGGGGGAACACCGGGGAGCTGTTTTTT.